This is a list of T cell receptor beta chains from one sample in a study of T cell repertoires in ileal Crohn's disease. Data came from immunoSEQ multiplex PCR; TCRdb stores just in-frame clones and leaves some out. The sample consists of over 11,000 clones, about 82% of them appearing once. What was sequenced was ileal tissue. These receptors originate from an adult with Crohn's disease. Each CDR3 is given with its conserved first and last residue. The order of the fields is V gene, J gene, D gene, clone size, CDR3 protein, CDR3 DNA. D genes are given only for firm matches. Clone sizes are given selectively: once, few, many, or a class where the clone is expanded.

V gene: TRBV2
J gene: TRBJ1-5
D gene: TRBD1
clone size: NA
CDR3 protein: CASRGQESQPQHF
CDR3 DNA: TGTGCCAGCAGAGGACAGGAATCGCAGCCCCAGCATTTT

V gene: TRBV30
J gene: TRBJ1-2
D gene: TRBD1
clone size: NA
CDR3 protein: CAWSLPGTGYSYGYTF
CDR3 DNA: TGTGCCTGGAGCCTCCCCGGGACAGGGTACAGCTATGGCTACACCTTC

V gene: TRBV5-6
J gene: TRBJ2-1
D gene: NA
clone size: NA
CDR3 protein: CASSFSNWRNEQFF
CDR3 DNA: TGTGCCAGCAGCTTTTCTAACTGGAGGAATGAGCAGTTCTTC

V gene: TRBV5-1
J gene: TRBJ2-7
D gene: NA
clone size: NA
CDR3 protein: CASSLGNEQYF
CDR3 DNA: TGCGCCAGCAGCTTGGGTAACGAGCAGTACTTC

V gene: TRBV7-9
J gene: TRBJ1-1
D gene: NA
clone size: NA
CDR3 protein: CASSSSGGIRGGEAFF
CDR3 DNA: TGTGCCAGCAGCAGCAGTGGTGGAATCAGGGGCGGTGAAGCTTTCTTT

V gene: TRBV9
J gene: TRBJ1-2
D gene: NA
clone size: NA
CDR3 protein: CASSVQGNYGYTF
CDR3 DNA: TGTGCCAGCAGCGTTCAGGGGAACTATGGCTACACCTTC

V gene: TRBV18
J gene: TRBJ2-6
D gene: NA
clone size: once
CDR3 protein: CASSPRGGPAGANVLTF
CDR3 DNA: TGTGCCAGCTCACCTAGAGGAGGCCCAGCTGGGGCCAACGTCCTGACTTTC

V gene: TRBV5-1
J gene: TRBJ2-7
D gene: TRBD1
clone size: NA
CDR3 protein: CASRDRGPEYEQYF
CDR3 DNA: TGCGCCAGCAGGGACAGGGGGCCGGAATACGAGCAGTACTTC

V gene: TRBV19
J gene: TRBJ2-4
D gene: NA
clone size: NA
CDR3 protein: CASKKRDGGRVEAKNIQYF
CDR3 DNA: TGTGCCAGTAAAAAAAGGGACGGGGGGCGAGTGGAAGCCAAAAACATTCAGTACTTC

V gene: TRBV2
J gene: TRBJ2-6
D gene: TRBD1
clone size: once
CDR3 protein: CASSVGTGNSGANVLTF
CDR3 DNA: TGTGCCAGCAGTGTTGGGACAGGGAATTCTGGGGCCAACGTCCTGACTTTC

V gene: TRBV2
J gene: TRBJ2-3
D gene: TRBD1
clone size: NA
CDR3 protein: CASSQTGWKDTQYF
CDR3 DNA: TGTGCCAGCAGTCAGACAGGGTGGAAAGATACGCAGTATTTT

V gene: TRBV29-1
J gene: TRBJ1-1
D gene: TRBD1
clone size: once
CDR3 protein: CSVEGQGATEAFF
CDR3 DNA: TGCAGCGTCGAAGGACAGGGGGCGACTGAAGCTTTCTTT

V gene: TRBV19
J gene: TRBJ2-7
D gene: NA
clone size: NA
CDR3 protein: CASSMNSRSGSYEQYF
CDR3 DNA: TGTGCCAGTAGTATGAACTCACGGTCGGGCTCCTACGAGCAGTACTTC

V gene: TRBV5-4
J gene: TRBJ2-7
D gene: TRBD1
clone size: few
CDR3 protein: CASSYGTGLSYEQYF
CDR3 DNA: TGTGCCAGCAGCTACGGGACAGGGTTATCCTACGAGCAGTACTTC

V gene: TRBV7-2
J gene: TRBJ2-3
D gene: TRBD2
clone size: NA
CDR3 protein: CASSSRPSGRAGDTQYF
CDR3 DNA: TGTGCCAGCAGCTCAAGACCTAGCGGGAGGGCGGGAGATACGCAGTATTTT

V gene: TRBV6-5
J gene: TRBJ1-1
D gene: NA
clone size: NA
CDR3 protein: CASSYSGVEAFF
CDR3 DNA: TGTGCCAGCAGTTATTCAGGGGTTGAAGCTTTCTTT

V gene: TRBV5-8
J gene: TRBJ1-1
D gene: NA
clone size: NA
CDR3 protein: CASSFRRLEAFF
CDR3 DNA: TGTGCCAGCAGCTTCAGGCGCCTTGAAGCTTTCTTT

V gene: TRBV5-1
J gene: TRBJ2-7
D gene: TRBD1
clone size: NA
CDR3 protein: CASSSRDRGTYEQYF
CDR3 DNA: TGCGCCAGCAGCTCCCGGGACAGGGGCACCTACGAGCAGTACTTC

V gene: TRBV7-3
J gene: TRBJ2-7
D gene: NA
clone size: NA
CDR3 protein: CASSFGAGPYYEQYF
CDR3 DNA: TGTGCCAGCAGCTTTGGGGCAGGGCCCTACTACGAGCAGTACTTC

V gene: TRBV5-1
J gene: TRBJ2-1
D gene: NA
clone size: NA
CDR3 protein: CASSLLSGSYNEQFF
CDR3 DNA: TGCGCCAGCAGCTTGCTTAGCGGCTCCTACAATGAGCAGTTCTTC

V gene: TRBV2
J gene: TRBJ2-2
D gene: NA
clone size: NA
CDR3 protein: CASNRENTGELFF
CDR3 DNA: TGTGCCAGCAACAGGGAGAACACCGGGGAGCTGTTTTTT

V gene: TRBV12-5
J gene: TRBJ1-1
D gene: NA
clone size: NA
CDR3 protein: CASGDRTRDTEAFF
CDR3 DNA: TGTGCTAGTGGGGATCGGACACGGGACACTGAAGCTTTCTTT

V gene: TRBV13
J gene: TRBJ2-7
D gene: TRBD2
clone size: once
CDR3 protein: CASSLIPLAGSPHEQYF
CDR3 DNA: TGTGCCAGCAGCTTAATCCCACTAGCGGGGTCCCCTCACGAGCAGTACTTC

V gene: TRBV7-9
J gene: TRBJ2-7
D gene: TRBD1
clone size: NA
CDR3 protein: CASSLRIAGTGVGEQYF
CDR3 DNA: TGTGCCAGCAGCTTAAGGATCGCAGGGACAGGGGTTGGCGAGCAGTACTTC

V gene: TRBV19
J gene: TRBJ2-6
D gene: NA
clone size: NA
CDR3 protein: CASSKRASGANVLTF
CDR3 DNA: TGTGCCAGTAGTAAGAGGGCCTCTGGGGCCAACGTCCTGACTTTC

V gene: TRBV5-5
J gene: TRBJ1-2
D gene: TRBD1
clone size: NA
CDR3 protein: CASSSGGVNGYTF
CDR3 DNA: TGTGCCAGCAGTTCAGGGGGTGTTAATGGCTACACCTTC

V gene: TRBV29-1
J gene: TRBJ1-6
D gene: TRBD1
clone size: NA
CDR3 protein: CSVGQGANSPLHF
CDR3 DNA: TGCAGCGTTGGGCAGGGGGCTAATTCACCCCTCCACTTT

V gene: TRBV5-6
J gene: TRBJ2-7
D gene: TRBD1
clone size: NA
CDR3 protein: CASSLMGQGANEQYF
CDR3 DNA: TGTGCCAGCAGCTTGATGGGACAGGGGGCAAACGAGCAGTACTTC

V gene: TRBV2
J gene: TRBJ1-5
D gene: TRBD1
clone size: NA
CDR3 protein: CASSTTGGVVNQPQHF
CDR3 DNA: TGTGCCAGCAGTACAACAGGGGGCGTGGTCAATCAGCCCCAGCATTTT

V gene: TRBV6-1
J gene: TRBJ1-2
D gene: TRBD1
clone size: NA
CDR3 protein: CASSEARGQPLYGYTF
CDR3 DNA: TGTGCCAGCAGTGAAGCCAGGGGACAGCCCCTCTATGGCTACACCTTC

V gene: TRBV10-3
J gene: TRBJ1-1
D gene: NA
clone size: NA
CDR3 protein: CAISQYREGLNTEAFF
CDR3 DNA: TGTGCCATCAGCCAATACAGGGAGGGACTGAACACTGAAGCTTTCTTT

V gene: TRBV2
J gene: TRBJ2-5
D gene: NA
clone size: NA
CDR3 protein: CASSETVETQYF
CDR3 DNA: TGTGCCAGCAGTGAGACAGTGGAGACCCAGTACTTC

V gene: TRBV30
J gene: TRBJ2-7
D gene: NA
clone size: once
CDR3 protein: CAWSVARSSYEQYF
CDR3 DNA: TGTGCCTGGAGTGTAGCGCGGAGCTCCTACGAGCAGTACTTC

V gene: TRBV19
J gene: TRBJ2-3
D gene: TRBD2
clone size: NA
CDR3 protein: CASSGGPSTDTQYF
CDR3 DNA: TGTGCCAGCAGCGGGGGGCCTAGCACAGATACGCAGTATTTT

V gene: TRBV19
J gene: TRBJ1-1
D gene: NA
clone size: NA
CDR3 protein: CASRKTGPSNTEAFF
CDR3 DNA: TGTGCCAGTAGGAAAACAGGGCCCTCGAACACTGAAGCTTTCTTT

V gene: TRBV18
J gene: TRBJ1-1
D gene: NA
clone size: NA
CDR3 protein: CASSPQTGSNTEAFF
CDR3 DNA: TGTGCCAGCTCACCTCAAACAGGGAGTAACACTGAAGCTTTCTTT

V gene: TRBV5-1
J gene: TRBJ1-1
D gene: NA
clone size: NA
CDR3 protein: CASSQGHEIMVTEAFF
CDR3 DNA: TGCGCCAGCAGCCAGGGACACGAGATAATGGTCACTGAAGCTTTCTTT

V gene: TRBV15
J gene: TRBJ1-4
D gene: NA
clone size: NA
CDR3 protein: CATSEGVPKLFF
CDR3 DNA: TGTGCCACCAGCGAGGGGGTACCGAAACTGTTTTTT

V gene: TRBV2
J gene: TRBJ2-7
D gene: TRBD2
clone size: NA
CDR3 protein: CASSDSGGVNTGYEQYF
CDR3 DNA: TGTGCCAGCAGTGACAGCGGGGGGGTCAACACAGGCTACGAGCAGTACTTC

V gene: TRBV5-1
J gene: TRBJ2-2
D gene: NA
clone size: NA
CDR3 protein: CASSTEGVGELFF
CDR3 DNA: TGCGCCAGCAGCACGGAAGGGGTCGGGGAGCTGTTTTTT

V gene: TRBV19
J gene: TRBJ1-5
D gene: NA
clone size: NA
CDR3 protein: CASSPRGQVQNQPQHF
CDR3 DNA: TGTGCCAGTAGTCCCCGAGGGCAGGTTCAGAATCAGCCCCAGCATTTT

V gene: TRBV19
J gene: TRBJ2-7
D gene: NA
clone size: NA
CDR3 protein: CASSPPGWRSYEQYF
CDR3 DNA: TGTGCCAGTAGTCCCCCGGGGTGGCGCTCCTACGAGCAGTACTTC

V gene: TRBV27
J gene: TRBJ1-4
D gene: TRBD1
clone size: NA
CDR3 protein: CASSSSPRTGLGEKLFF
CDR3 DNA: TGTGCCAGCAGTTCATCTCCTCGGACAGGGCTGGGGGAAAAACTGTTTTTT

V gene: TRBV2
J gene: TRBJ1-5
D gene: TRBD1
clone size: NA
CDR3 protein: CASSAQGLGQPQHF
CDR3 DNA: TGTGCCAGCAGCGCACAGGGGTTGGGACAGCCCCAGCATTTT

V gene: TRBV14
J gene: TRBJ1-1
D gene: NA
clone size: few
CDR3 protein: CASSGEAGNTEAFF
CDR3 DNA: TGTGCCAGCAGCGGTGAGGCTGGGAACACTGAAGCTTTCTTT

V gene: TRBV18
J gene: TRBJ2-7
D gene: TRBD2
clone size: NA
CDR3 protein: CASSPGLGGAYEQYF
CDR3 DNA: TGTGCCAGCTCACCGGGACTAGGGGGGGCCTACGAGCAGTACTTC

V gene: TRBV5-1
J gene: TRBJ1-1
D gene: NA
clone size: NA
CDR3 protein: CASSPGGWTEAFF
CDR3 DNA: TGCGCCAGCAGCCCGGGTGGCTGGACTGAAGCTTTCTTT

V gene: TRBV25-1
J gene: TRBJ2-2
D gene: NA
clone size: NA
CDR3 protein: CASSEGRVETGELFF
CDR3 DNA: TGTGCCAGCAGTGAGGGCAGGGTTGAGACCGGGGAGCTGTTTTTT